What follows are 15 T cell receptor beta chains derived from one specimen sequenced in a study of naive and memory T cell subsets. Findings and limits, study-wide: Naive repertoires, especially CD8, held a few larger clonotypes, possibly memory cells re-expressing CD45RA.

Two oligonucleotides, mixed equimolar, formed the beta constant-region primer covering TRBC1 and TRBC2. The ligated cDNA underwent four PCR rounds using SP2 and nested alpha and beta constant-region primers. A single record per CDR3 protein comes from TCRdb applying MiXCR to the UMI-ligation and nested PCR reads. The sample has about 90,000 distinct CDR3 sequences; about 11% are singletons. Their target antigens are unknown. Sequencing used naive CD4+ T cells from blood. The receptors stem from a human donor in good health.

The chain carries TRBV12-3 or TRBV12-4 and TRBJ2-7; 9 bases match TRBD1. With 3 bases clipped from V and 5 bases from J, the junction kept 8 bases outside the gene matches. This CDR3 region has 15 residues. Here the CDR3 DNA reads TGTGCCAGCAGTTTCAGGACAGGGGCTGCCCACGAGCAGTACTTC. Its protein product is CASSFRTGAAHEQYF.

The genes are TRBV2 and TRBJ2-5; TRBD1 agrees at 8 bases. The length of the CDR3 is 14 residues. The V gene's germline CDR1 is SNHLY and CDR2 FYNNEI. V shed 6 bases and J 3 bases; nucleotides not matched to a gene: 6. The CDR3, as DNA: TGTGCCAGCAGCGACCGGACAGGGAAAGAGACCCAGTACTTC. Encoded protein: CASSDRTGKETQYF.

The chain carries TRBV11-2 and TRBJ2-5, with 10 nucleotides matching TRBD2. Germline V CDR1 and CDR2: SGHAT, FQNNGV. With 5 bases clipped from V and 2 bases from J, the junction kept 8 bases outside the gene matches. The length of the CDR3 is 16 residues. CDR3 sequence reads: CASSLGLAGDQETQYF. The CDR3 DNA is TGTGCCAGCAGCCTGGGGCTAGCGGGAGATCAAGAGACCCAGTACTTC.

The chain has TRBV28 and TRBJ2-7, with 8 nucleotides matching TRBD2. The ends lost 8 bases at V and 0 bases at J; junction bases unmatched: 6. The CDR3 consists of 14 residues. The germline V gene encodes CDR1 MDHEN and CDR2 SYDVKM. Here the CDR3 DNA reads TGTGCCAGCCGGTCGGGGGGGCCCTCCTACGAGCAGTACTTC. It codes for CASRSGGPSYEQYF.

This clonotype has only a few counts. The rearrangement joins TRBV5-4 to TRBJ1-1, with D possibly matching TRBD1 (5 bases). Germline V gene lookup returns CDR1 SGHNT and CDR2 YYREEE (reference sequence). V gave up 4 bases and J gave up 1 base, with 14 bases separating them. The CDR3 length is 15 residues. The CDR3 loop is CASSGAGSQNTEAFF. The CDR3 DNA reads TGTGCCAGCAGCGGAGCAGGGAGCCAGAACACTGAAGCTTTCTTT.

At least ten counts were recorded for this clonotype. V usage is TRBV29-1 and J usage is TRBJ2-1, with 7 bases lining up with TRBD1. Trimming cost V 5 bases and J 6 bases; bases outside gene matches: 4. CDR3 size: 12 residues. Germline-derived CDR1 and CDR2 are SQVTM and ANQGSEA. CDR3 region: CSVRQGSNEQFF. In nucleotides, the CDR3 is TGCAGCGTTCGACAGGGAAGCAATGAGCAGTTCTTC.

This clonotype came up a few times. The J gene is TRBJ1-5, the V gene TRBV28; a weak D match, TRBD1 (5 bases). Trimming removed 5 bases at V and 9 bases at J, with 14 bases between. The CDR3 has 13 amino acids. Germline assignment: CDR1 MDHEN and CDR2 SYDVKM. Written as DNA, the CDR3 is TGTGCCAGCAGTCTTGGGGGGGTAGGGCCCCAGCATTTT. Encoded protein: CASSLGGVGPQHF.

V and J are TRBV12-3 or TRBV12-4 and TRBJ2-1; 9 positions match TRBD2. Unmatched junction bases numbered 8, after V lost 4 bases and J lost 4 bases. The CDR3 has 16 amino acids. The CDR3 DNA reads TGTGCCAGCAGTTCCATAGCGGGAGAGAAATACAATGAGCAGTTCTTC. It yields the protein CASSSIAGEKYNEQFF.

This chain joins TRBV6-5 and TRBJ2-1; 7 bases are a match to TRBD1. V shed 4 bases and J 6 bases; nucleotides not matched to a gene: 9. The CDR3 length is 15 residues. Looked up from germline, CDR1 is MNHEY and CDR2 is SVGAGI. The CDR3 loop reads CASSFDRASVNEQFF. The CDR3 nucleotides are TGTGCCAGCAGTTTTGACAGGGCCTCGGTCAATGAGCAGTTCTTC.

V gene TRBV6-2 or TRBV6-3 combines with J gene TRBJ1-4; TRBD1 is a possible D gene (5 bases). The CDR3 runs 14 residues. Trimming stripped 6 bases from V and 5 bases from J, with 13 bases between. The germline V gene encodes CDR1 MNHEY and CDR2 SVGEGT. The CDR3: CASRGGGRNEKLFF. In nucleotides, the CDR3 is TGTGCCAGCAGAGGCGGGGGGAGGAATGAAAAACTGTTTTTT.

The chain is built from TRBV10-2 and TRBJ1-2, with D possibly TRBD1 on 6 matching bases. CDR3 length equals 13 residues. Germline CDR1 reads WSHSY; CDR2 reads SAAADI. V gave up 2 bases and J gave up 4 bases, with 8 bases separating them. CDR3 sequence (DNA): TGCGCCAGCAGTGAGGGGGGGCCCTATGGCTACACCTTC. Translation gives CASSEGGPYGYTF.

The chain joins TRBV6-6 to TRBJ1-3; 7 positions agree with TRBD1. Germline V gene lookup returns CDR1 MNHNY and CDR2 SVGAGI (reference sequence). J gave up 2 bases and V 7 bases, and 14 bases lay outside the gene matches. This CDR3 has 17 amino acids. The CDR3 loop reads CASTKQGIRSTGNTIYF. CDR3 coding DNA: TGTGCCAGCACCAAACAGGGGATCAGGAGTACTGGAAACACCATATATTTT.

The V gene is TRBV5-1, the J gene TRBJ2-2; unclear D gene. The V gene's germline CDR1 is SGHRS and CDR2 YFSETQ. The CDR3 sequence is 14 residues long. Trimming removed 3 bases from V and 3 bases from J, with 9 bases in between. The CDR3 nucleotides are TGCGCCAGCAGCTCGCGGACGGACACCGGGGAGCTGTTTTTT. Amino acid sequence: CASSSRTDTGELFF.

This clonotype was counted many times. The chain uses TRBV12-3 or TRBV12-4 and TRBJ1-2, with TRBD1 as a possible D gene (6 bases). Trimming took off 2 bases at V and 8 bases at J, with 12 bases between the two ends. This CDR3 comprises 13 residues. CDR3 DNA sequence: TGTGCCAGCAGTTTATTCGCGGGGGCGGGCTACACCTTC. Translated: CASSLFAGAGYTF.

The rearrangement joins TRBV5-4 to TRBJ2-2, with 11 bases fitting TRBD2. The CDR3 spans 17 residues. V was clipped by 0 bases and J by 1 base; unmatched bases: 2. Germline CDR1 reads SGHNT; CDR2 reads YYREEE (reference sequence). This chain's CDR3 is CASSLGLAGRNTGELFF. In nucleotides, the CDR3 is TGTGCCAGCAGCTTGGGACTAGCGGGAAGGAACACCGGGGAGCTGTTTTTT.